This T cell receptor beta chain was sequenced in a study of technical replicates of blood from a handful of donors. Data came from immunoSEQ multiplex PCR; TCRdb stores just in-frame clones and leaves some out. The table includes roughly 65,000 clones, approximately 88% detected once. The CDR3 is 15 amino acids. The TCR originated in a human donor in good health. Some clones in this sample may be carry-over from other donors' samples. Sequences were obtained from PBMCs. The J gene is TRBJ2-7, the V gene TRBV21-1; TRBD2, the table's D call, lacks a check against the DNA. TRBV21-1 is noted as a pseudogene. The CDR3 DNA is TGTGCCAGCAGCAAAGAGCTCAGGGAGGGTTACGAGCAGTACTTC. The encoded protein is CASSKELREGYEQYF.